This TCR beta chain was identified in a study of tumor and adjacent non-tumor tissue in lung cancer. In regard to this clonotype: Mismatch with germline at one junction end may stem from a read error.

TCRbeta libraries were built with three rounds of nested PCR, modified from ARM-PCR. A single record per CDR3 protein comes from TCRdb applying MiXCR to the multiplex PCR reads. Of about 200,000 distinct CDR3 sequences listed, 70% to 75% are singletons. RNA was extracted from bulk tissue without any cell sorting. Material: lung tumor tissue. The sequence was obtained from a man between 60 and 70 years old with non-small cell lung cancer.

The CDR3 is CASCDSGTHEQYF. CDR3 in DNA: TGTGCCAGCTGTGATAGCGGGACCCACGAGCAGTATTTC. V and J are TRBV6-5 and TRBJ2-7; 8 positions agree with TRBD2. From germline, CDR1 is MNHEY and CDR2 SVGAGI. This CDR3 region has 13 residues.